Listed here are 17 T cell receptor beta chains from one sample, sequenced in a study of cytomegalovirus exposure and HLA in healthy donors. 60 Vbeta and 13 Jbeta primers were used in PCR. Some clones are missing from TCRdb's copy, which holds only in-frame ones; the method was immunoSEQ multiplex PCR. The sample gives around 170,000 clones, roughly 85% of which show up once; approximately 0.69% is in the top ten. The specimen sequenced was PBMCs. The receptor set was obtained from a woman aged 40 to 55 in good health and CMV-seronegative.

V gene TRBV4-1 combines with J gene TRBJ2-1; TRBD1 is a possible D gene (6 bases). The germline gives CDR1 MGHRA, CDR2 YSYEKL. V gave up 3 bases and J gave up 6 bases, with 15 bases separating them. The CDR3 runs 15 residues. The CDR3 protein is CASSHAYRESNEQFF. The DNA of the CDR3 is TGCGCCAGCAGCCACGCCTACAGGGAATCCAATGAGCAGTTCTTC.

The chain carries TRBV29-1 and TRBJ2-7; D gene unclear. Trimming stripped 2 bases from V and 1 base from J, with 6 bases between. Germline lookup yields CDR1 SQVTM and CDR2 ANQGSEA. The CDR3 totals 12 residues. CDR3 in amino acids: CSVESYSYEQYF. For the CDR3, the DNA is TGCAGCGTTGAATCTTATTCCTACGAGCAGTACTTC.

The V and J genes are TRBV19 and TRBJ2-5, with a weak D call TRBD2 (7 bases). Germline lookup yields CDR1 LNHDA and CDR2 SQIVND (reference sequence). CDR3 length: 17 residues. The germline V and J ends were trimmed by 3 bases and 5 bases, with 22 bases remaining between them. The CDR3 DNA follows: TGTGCCAGTAGTATGGGACGAGGGGGGGGGCAGGACGAGACCCAGTACTTC. Amino acid sequence: CASSMGRGGGQDETQYF.

The CDR3 DNA follows: TGTGCCAGTAAAGGGGCAGGTTCCTACGAGCAGTACTTC. Translating it yields CASKGAGSYEQYF. V and J are TRBV11-3 and TRBJ2-7, with a possible D match to TRBD1 (5 bases). CDR3 length equals 13 residues. Per the germline V gene, CDR1 is SGHNT and CDR2 is YENEEA. V was shortened by 9 bases and J by 1 base, with 13 bases between the two germline ends.

The gene calls are TRBV27 and TRBJ1-5, with 8 bases fitting TRBD1. The J segment lost 5 bases and the V segment lost 3 bases, leaving 12 bases of the junction unmatched. The CDR3 has 17 amino acids. Germline CDR1 MNHEY, CDR2 SMNVEV (reference sequence). CDR3 DNA sequence: TGTGCCAGCAGTTTCGCACGGACAGGGCTTTTGTATCAGCCCCAGCATTTT. It codes for CASSFARTGLLYQPQHF.

In this sample, this clone turned up a few times. V usage is TRBV5-1 and J usage is TRBJ2-1, with no clear D. This CDR3 has 11 amino acids. Germline CDR1 reads SGHRS; CDR2 reads YFSETQ. Trimming pared 1 base from V and 7 bases from J, leaving 3 bases between. The chain's CDR3 is CASSLSNEQFF. CDR3 DNA: TGCGCCAGCAGCTTGTCAAATGAGCAGTTCTTC.

The chain couples TRBV7-8 to TRBJ2-7; D gene ambiguous. The CDR3 length is 11 residues. V was pared by 4 bases and J by 3 bases, with 4 bases between. Germline V gene lookup returns CDR1 SGHVS and CDR2 FQNEAQ. Here the CDR3 reads CASSSNYEQYF. The CDR3 region has the DNA TGTGCCAGCAGCTCAAACTACGAGCAGTACTTC.

At least ten counts were recorded for this clone. V is TRBV10-3 and J is TRBJ2-7; 7 nucleotides line up with TRBD2. CDR1 and CDR2 from the germline V gene are ENHRY and SYGVKD. After removal of 10 bases from V and 2 bases from J, the junction contained 5 bases not matched to a gene. The CDR3 is 12 amino acids. CDR3 amino acids: CATSGETYEQYF. The CDR3 nucleotides are TGTGCCACCAGCGGGGAAACCTACGAGCAGTACTTC.

This chain connects TRBV4-1 to TRBJ2-5; tentative D call: TRBD2 (6 bases). The CDR3 consists of 14 residues. Germline CDR1 and CDR2: MGHRA and YSYEKL. V lost 4 bases to trimming and J lost 4 bases, with 13 bases between them. The CDR3 loop reads CASSPGTPIETQYF. CDR3 DNA sequence: TGCGCCAGCAGCCCTGGGACTCCAATAGAGACCCAGTACTTC.

The chain uses TRBV7-8 and TRBJ2-1, with 7 bases aligning to TRBD1. Germline V gene lookup returns CDR1 SGHVS and CDR2 FQNEAQ. The ends lost 3 bases at V and 7 bases at J; junction bases unmatched: 15. This CDR3 comprises 17 residues. The CDR3 sequence is CASSLNTGVRVINEQFF. DNA of the CDR3: TGTGCCAGCAGCTTGAATACAGGGGTTAGAGTCATTAATGAGCAGTTCTTC.

With regard to this clone: Relative to the germline gene, one junction end is altered; a read error may explain this. V is TRBV6-5 and J is TRBJ2-2; D may be TRBD1 (6 bases). Per germline, CDR1 MNHEY and CDR2 SVGAGI. The CDR3 covers 15 residues. CDR3 nucleotides: TGTGTCAGCAGGATTTCAGGGGTTAGCACCGGGGAGCTGTTTTTT. Protein: CVSRISGVSTGELFF.

The J gene is TRBJ2-2, the V gene TRBV7-8; 11 nucleotides agree with TRBD2. Per the germline V gene, CDR1 is SGHVS and CDR2 is FQNEAQ. After removal of 4 bases from V and 4 bases from J, the junction contained 5 bases not matched to a gene. The CDR3 length is 16 residues. CDR3 loop: CASSSSLAGATGELFF. Written as DNA, the CDR3 is TGTGCCAGCAGCTCCTCACTAGCGGGAGCCACCGGGGAGCTGTTTTTT.

The chain couples TRBV27 to TRBJ2-7; 9 bases line up with TRBD2. From germline, CDR1 is MNHEY and CDR2 SMNVEV (reference sequence). The junction had 3 bases not matched to a gene; V was cut back by 3 bases and J by 3 bases. CDR3 size: 14 residues. This CDR3 is CASSLGSGSYEQYF. The CDR3 bases are TGTGCCAGCAGTTTGGGTAGCGGGAGCTACGAGCAGTACTTC.

V is TRBV7-3 and J is TRBJ2-1; the D gene is possibly TRBD2 (5 bases). This CDR3 is built from 13 residues. Germline lookup yields CDR1 SGHTA and CDR2 FQGTGA. V was trimmed by 2 bases and J by 5 bases, leaving 7 bases between them. CDR3 bases: TGTGCCAGCAGCTTACAGCGGAACAATGAGCAGTTCTTC. Amino acid sequence: CASSLQRNNEQFF. Full variable domain (rest looked up from reference TRBV7-3 and TRBJ2-1): GAGVSQTPSNKVTEKGKYVELRCDPISGHTALYWYRQSLGQGPEFLIYFQGTGAADDSGLPNDRFFAVRPEGSVSTLKIQRTERGDSAVYLCASSLQRNNEQFFGPGTRLTVL.

The V gene is TRBV7-9, the J gene TRBJ1-4, with 12 bases lining up with TRBD1. V trimming: 5 bases; J trimming: 7 bases; junction bases outside the gene matches: 8. Germline values: CDR1 SEHNR, CDR2 FQNEAQ (reference sequence). The CDR3 sequence is 16 residues long. The CDR3: CASSPRDRGRGEKLFF. Written as DNA, the CDR3 is TGTGCCAGCAGCCCAAGGGACAGGGGGCGCGGTGAAAAACTGTTTTTT.

The J gene is TRBJ1-1, the V gene TRBV19; 9 positions match TRBD1. V trimming: 5 bases; J trimming: 0 bases; junction bases outside the gene matches: 1. The length of the CDR3 is 14 residues. In germline, CDR1 is LNHDA, CDR2 SQIVND (reference sequence). CDR3 region: CASSWDRVNTEAFF. The DNA for the CDR3 is TGTGCCAGTAGTTGGGACAGGGTGAACACTGAAGCTTTCTTT.

The chain employs TRBV13 and TRBJ2-5; 8 bases match TRBD2. V lost 5 bases to trimming and J lost 2 bases; unmatched junction nucleotides: 4. This CDR3 is built from 14 residues. The germline gives CDR1 PRHDT, CDR2 FYEKMQ (reference sequence). DNA for the CDR3: TGTGCCAGCAGCGCCCGGGGGGGTCAAGAGACCCAGTACTTC. This gives the protein CASSARGGQETQYF.